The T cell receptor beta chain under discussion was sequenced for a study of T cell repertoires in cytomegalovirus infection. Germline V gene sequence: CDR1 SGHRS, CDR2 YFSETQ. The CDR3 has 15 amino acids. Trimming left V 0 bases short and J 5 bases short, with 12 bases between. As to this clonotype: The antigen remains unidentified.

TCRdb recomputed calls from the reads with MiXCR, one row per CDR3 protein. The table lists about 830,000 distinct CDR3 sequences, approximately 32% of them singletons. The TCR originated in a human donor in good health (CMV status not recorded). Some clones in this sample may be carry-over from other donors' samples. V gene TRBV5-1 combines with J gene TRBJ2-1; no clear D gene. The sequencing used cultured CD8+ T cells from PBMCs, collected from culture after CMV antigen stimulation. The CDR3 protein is CASSLGFQVDNEQFF. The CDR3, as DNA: TGCGCCAGCAGCTTGGGATTCCAGGTGGACAATGAGCAGTTCTTC.